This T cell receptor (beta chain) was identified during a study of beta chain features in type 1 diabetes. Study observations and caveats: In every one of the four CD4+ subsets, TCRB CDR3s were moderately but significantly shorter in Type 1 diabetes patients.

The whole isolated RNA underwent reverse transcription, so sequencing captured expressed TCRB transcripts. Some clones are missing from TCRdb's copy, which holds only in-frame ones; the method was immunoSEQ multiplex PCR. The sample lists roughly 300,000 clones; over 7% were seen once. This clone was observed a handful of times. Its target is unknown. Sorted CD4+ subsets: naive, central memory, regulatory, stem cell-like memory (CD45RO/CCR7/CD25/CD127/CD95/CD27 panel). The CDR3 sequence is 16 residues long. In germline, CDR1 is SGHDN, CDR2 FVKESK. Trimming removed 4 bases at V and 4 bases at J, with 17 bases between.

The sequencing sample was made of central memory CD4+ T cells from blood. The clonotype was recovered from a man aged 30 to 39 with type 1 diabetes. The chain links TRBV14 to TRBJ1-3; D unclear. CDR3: CASSRHLAAEGNTIYF. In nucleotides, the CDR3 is TGTGCCAGCAGCCGACATCTCGCGGCTGAAGGAAACACCATATATTTT. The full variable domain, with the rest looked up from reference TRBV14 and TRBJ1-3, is EAGVTQFPSHSVIEKGQTVTLRCDPISGHDNLYWYRRVMGKEIKFLLHFVKESKQDESGMPNNRFLAERTGGTYSTLKVQPAELEDSGVYFCASSRHLAAEGNTIYFGEGSWLTVV.